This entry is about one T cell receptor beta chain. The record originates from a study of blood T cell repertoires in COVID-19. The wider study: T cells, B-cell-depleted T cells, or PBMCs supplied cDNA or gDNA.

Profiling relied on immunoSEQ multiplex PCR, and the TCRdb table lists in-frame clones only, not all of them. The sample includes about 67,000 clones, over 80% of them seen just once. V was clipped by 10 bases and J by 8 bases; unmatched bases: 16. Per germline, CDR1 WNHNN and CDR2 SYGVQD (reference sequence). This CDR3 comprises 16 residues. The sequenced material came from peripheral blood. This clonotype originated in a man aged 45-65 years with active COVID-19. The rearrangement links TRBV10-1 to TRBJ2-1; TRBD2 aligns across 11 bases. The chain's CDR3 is CANKFTTSGSNYEQFF. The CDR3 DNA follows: TGCGCCAACAAATTCACTACTAGCGGGAGTAACTATGAGCAGTTCTTC.